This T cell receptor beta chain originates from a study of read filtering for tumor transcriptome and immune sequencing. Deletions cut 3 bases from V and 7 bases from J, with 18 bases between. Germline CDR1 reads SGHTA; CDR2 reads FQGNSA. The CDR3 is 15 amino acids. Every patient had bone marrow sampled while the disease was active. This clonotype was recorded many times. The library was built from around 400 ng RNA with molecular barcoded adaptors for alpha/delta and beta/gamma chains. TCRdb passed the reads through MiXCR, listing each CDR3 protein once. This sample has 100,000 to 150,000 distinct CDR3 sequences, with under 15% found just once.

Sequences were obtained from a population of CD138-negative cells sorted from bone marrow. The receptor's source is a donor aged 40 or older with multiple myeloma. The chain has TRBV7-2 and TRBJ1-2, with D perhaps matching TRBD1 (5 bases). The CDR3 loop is CASSLTGTHGGGYTF. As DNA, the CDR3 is TGTGCCAGCAGCTTGACCGGGACCCATGGAGGTGGCTACACCTTC. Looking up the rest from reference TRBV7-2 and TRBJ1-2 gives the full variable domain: GAGVSQSPSNKVTEKGKDVELRCDPISGHTALYWYRQSLGQGLEFLIYFQGNSAPDKSGLPSDRFSAERTGGSVSTLTIQRTQQEDSAVYLCASSLTGTHGGGYTFGSGTRLTVV.